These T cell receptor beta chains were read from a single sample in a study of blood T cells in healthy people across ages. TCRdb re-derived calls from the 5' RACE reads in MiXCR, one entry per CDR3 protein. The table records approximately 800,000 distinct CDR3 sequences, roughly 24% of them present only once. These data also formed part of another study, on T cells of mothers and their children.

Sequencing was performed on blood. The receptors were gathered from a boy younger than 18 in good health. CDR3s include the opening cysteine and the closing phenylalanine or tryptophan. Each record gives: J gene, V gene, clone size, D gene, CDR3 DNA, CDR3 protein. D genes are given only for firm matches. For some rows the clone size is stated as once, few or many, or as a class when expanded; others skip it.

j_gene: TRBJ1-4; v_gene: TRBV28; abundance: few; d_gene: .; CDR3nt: TGTGCCAGCAGGAACGGGACTCCAAATGAAAAACTGTTTTTT; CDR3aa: CASRNGTPNEKLFF
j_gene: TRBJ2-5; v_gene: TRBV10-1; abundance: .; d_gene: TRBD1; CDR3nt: TGCGCCAGCAGTGAGGGACAGGGGCCGGAGACCCAGTACTTC; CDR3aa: CASSEGQGPETQYF
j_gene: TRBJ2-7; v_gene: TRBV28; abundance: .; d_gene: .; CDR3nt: TGTGCCAGCAGTTTATTGGAGCTAGCCGACCCCTGGGAGCAGTACTTC; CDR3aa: CASSLLELADPWEQYF
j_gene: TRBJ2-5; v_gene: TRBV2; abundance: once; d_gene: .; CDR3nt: TGTGCCAGCAGTGAAGAGATTCAAGAGACCCAGTACTTC; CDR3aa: CASSEEIQETQYF
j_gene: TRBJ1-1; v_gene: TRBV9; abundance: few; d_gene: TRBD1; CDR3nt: TGTGCCAGCAGCGTGTCAGGGGGCATTCTAAACACTGAAGCTTTCTTT; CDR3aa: CASSVSGGILNTEAFF
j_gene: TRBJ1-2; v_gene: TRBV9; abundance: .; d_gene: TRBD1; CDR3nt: TGTGCCAGCAGCGGCGACAGGGGGCATGGCTACACCTTC; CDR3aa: CASSGDRGHGYTF
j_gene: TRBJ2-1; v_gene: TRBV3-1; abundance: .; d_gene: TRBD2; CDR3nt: TGTGCCAGCAGCCGAAACCCGGGGGGGGCCCAAGGTGAGCAGTTCTTC; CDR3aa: CASSRNPGGAQGEQFF
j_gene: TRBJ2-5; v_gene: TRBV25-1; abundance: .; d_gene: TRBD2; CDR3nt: TGTGCCAGCAGTGAGGGTCCCGGGACTACCCGGAGGTACCAAGAGACCCAGTACTTC; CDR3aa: CASSEGPGTTRRYQETQYF
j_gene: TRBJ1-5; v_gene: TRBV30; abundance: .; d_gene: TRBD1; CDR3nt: TGTGCCTGGACCTGGACAGGCAGCAATCAGCCCCAGCATTTT; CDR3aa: CAWTWTGSNQPQHF
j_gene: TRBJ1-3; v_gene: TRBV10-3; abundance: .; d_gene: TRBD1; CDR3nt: TGTGCCATCAGTTCTTGGGGACAGCAAGACTCTGGAAACACCATATATTTT; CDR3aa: CAISSWGQQDSGNTIYF
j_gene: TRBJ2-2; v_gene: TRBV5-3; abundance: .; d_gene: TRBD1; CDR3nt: TGTGCCAGAAGAAGGGGGACAGGACCCACCGGGGAGCTGTTTTTT; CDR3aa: CARRRGTGPTGELFF
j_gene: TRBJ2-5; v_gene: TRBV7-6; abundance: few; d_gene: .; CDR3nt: TGTGCCAGCAGCTTATGGCATGGGGAGACCCAGTACTTC; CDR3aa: CASSLWHGETQYF
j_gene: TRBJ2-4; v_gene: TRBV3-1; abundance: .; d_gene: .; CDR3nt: TGTGCCAGCAGCCCAGGGGAAAAGGGCAAAAACATTCAGTACTTC; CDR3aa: CASSPGEKGKNIQYF
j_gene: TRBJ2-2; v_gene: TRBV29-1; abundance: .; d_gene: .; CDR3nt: TGCAGCGTTGAAGATGTCAAGGGCTCGAACACCGGGGAGCTGTTTTTT; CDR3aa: CSVEDVKGSNTGELFF
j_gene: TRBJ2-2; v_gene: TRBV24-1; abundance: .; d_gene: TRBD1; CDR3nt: TGTGCCACCAGTGATGGACAGGGCCGCACCGGGGAGCTGTTTTTT; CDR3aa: CATSDGQGRTGELFF
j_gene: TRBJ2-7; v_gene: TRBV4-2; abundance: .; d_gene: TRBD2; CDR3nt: TGTGCCAGCAGCCAAACGGGCGCGTCCGGACTAGCGGGGAACGAGCAGTACTTC; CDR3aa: CASSQTGASGLAGNEQYF
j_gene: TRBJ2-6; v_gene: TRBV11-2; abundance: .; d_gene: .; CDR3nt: TGTGCCAGCAGCTCCCGTAGAGGGCCCCTAGGGGCCAACGTCCTGACTTTC; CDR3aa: CASSSRRGPLGANVLTF
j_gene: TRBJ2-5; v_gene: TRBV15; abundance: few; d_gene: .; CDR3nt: TGTGCCACCAGCAGAGAAGTACTAGCATACCGTGTTGAGCAGCTCTTC; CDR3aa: CATSREVLAYRVEQLF